This T cell receptor (beta chain) stems from a study of blood T cells in healthy people across ages (dated by TCRdb to between 2014 and 2017). Study-wide context: In model experiments, template switching captured roughly one uniquely barcoded TCR beta cDNA molecule for every two T cells. Age-related changes in TCR beta repertoire diversity were measured in the study by deep sequencing normalized with unique cDNA molecular identifiers. The donors were divided into four age groups: young (average roughly 17 years), middle-aged (about 40), aged (about 56) and long-lived (nearly 85). Donors of different ages were randomly distributed across sequencing lanes to avoid experimental bias. The study analyzed two additional independent replicas of 1 million unique cDNA reads from the same blood draw for two donors, one aged 18 to 29 and one aged 80 or older.

The donors were 40 or so Caucasian individuals from Russia, aged roughly 6 to 90 years, who were systemically healthy. Around 10 milliliters of peripheral blood were collected from each donor into EDTA-treated Vacutainer tubes. Ficoll-Paque density-gradient centrifugation was used to isolate PBMCs, with at least 6.5 million obtained per sample. Trizol reagent was used to extract total RNA from the PBMCs, yielding at least 6 micrograms per sample. For every donor, flow cytometry on a PBMC aliquot measured the percentage of naive CD45RAhigh/CD27high T cells. Broader findings and caveats from the paper: Estimates of total diversity based on one million sequenced T cells were regarded as lower bounds and as underestimates. Because the CMV infection status of the donors was unknown, age-related changes in expanded clonotypes may potentially have been confounded. Conclusive comparison of naive and antigen-experienced compartments was prevented by the profiling of bulk unsorted PBMCs. There was a strong correlation between observed TCR beta diversity and the percentage of naive T cells measured by flow cytometry. Compared with the aged group, the long-lived group had more naive CD4+ T cells, fewer expanded clones and increased TCR diversity, a pattern suggesting age selection. As age increased, observed TCR beta diversity per million T cells dropped in a roughly linear way, and a significant reduction was already evident by age roughly 36.

This clonotype showed up just once. Its antigen remains undetermined. Base-call qualities are not available, and no considerably larger clone is one nucleotide away. One read yields weak evidence. Including the terminal cysteine and phenylalanine, the CDR3 comprises 13 residues. The read is trimmed to its CDR3 DNA, 39 bases read in frame from base 1. Deletion took 4 bases off V and 4 bases off J, with a span of 12 bases between the germline ends. CDR1 and CDR2 are drawn from the germline V gene (reference sequence): DFQATT, SNEGSKA. Receptor libraries were prepared by 5' RACE. The instrument given in TCRdb is Illumina HiSeq 2500. The second PCR ran for roughly 7 to 12 cycles and used a J-beta primer mix along with a sample-barcoded 5' primer. A unique molecular identifier was introduced onto each TCR beta cDNA molecule by a template-switch 5' adaptor carrying 12 random nucleotides. At least 3 million CDR3-containing paired-end reads were obtained from each sample. The Mint cDNA synthesis kit, primed by a TRBC-specific oligonucleotide, was used to synthesize first-strand cDNA from all RNA. Following uracil-DNA glycosylase treatment, a first 18-cycle PCR with universal primers M1SS and BC2_uni_R was performed on all cDNA. The study's own analysis went as follows. For normalization, 1 million high-quality reads, each with a distinct molecular identifier, were randomly selected from each sample. Reads with shared molecular identifiers were discarded instead of being binned into consensus sequences. MiTCR, with a Q25 quality threshold and the strictest error-elimination algorithm, was used for CDR3 identification, clonotype clustering and error correction. A nonparametric unseen species model with Euler transformation was used to estimate a lower bound on total TCR beta diversity. TCRdb reworked the public reads: Q25 trimming with fastp, MiXCR clone assembly, productive beta chains retained. Rows are unified per CDR3 protein, each entry keeping the most common DNA and genes. TCRdb, rather than the study authors, made the V and J calls. The sample table records hundreds of thousands of distinct CDR3 sequences; 49% of these occur just once. Approximately 32% of the sample lies in the top ten.

The sequence came from an older woman in good health. Input material: blood. This chain joins TRBV20-1 to TRBJ2-3; TRBD1 is a weak D gene call, 5 bases matching. In nucleotides, the sequence is TGCAGTGCTATAGTCTGGGGCGCAGATACGCAGTATTTT. Translated, it gives CSAIVWGADTQYF.